These 26 T cell receptor beta chains originate from one sample sequenced in a study of cytomegalovirus exposure and HLA in healthy donors. Primers included in the PCR were 60 Vbeta and 13 Jbeta primers. Repertoires were generated with immunoSEQ multiplex PCR, while TCRdb's copy carries only in-frame clones and drops some. The data show some 120,000 clones, 77% seen once. The sequenced material came from PBMCs. All receptors come from a woman in her thirties or forties in good health and CMV-seropositive.

CDR3 sequence (DNA): TGCGCCAGCAGCCCCGAGACAGGGGGCGGATCACCCCTCCACTTT. Translated, it gives CASSPETGGGSPLHF. The J gene is TRBJ1-6, the V gene TRBV5-1; 10 nucleotides line up with TRBD1. V lost 4 bases and J lost 10; bases outside the gene matches: 8. Germline CDR1 is SGHRS and CDR2 is YFSETQ. The CDR3 has 15 amino acids.

This clone was found once. The chain joins TRBV29-1 to TRBJ2-6, with 10 bases that match TRBD1. The trim removed 4 bases at V and 0 bases at J, leaving 3 bases unmatched. This CDR3 is built from 16 residues. CDR1 and CDR2 (germline): SQVTM, ANQGSEA. The CDR3: CSVVWTGGSGANVLTF. The CDR3 region has the DNA TGCAGCGTTGTATGGACAGGGGGCTCTGGGGCCAACGTCCTGACTTTC. The whole variable domain, remainder taken from reference TRBV29-1 and TRBJ2-6, is SAVISQKPSRDICQRGTSLTIQCQVDSQVTMMFWYRQQPGQSLTLIATANQGSEATYESGFVIDKFPISRPNLTFSTLTVSNMSPEDSSIYLCSVVWTGGSGANVLTFGAGSRLTVL.

The CDR3 DNA reads TGTGCCAGCAGTCCTGGGACAGGGCCCCATCAGCCCCAGCATTTT. Amino acid sequence: CASSPGTGPHQPQHF. V and J are TRBV28 and TRBJ1-5; TRBD1 matches at 9 bases. Germline V CDR1 and CDR2: MDHEN, SYDVKM. This CDR3 has 15 amino acids. The V gene end was trimmed by 5 bases and the J gene end by 5 bases; junction bases not matched to a gene: 7.

This clone was observed a handful of times. The chain links TRBV7-6 to TRBJ2-1; TRBD1 matches at 8 bases. Per the germline V gene, CDR1 is SGHVS and CDR2 is FNYEAQ. V lost 5 bases and J lost 5; bases outside the gene matches: 8. The CDR3 totals 15 residues. CDR3 DNA: TGTGCCAGCAGCGTAGGACAGGGACAAAACAATGAGCAGTTCTTC. Amino acid sequence: CASSVGQGQNNEQFF. Complete variable domain (other parts from reference TRBV7-6 and TRBJ2-1): GAGVSQSPRYKVTKRGQDVALRCDPISGHVSLYWYRQALGQGPEFLTYFNYEAQQDKSGLPNDRFSAERPEGSISTLTIQRTEQRDSAMYRCASSVGQGQNNEQFFGPGTRLTVL.

The CDR3 spells CASSLSTSTDTQYF. DNA of the CDR3: TGCGCCAGCAGCTTATCTACTAGCACAGATACGCAGTATTTT. The chain couples TRBV5-1 to TRBJ2-3; D uncertain. Between the trimmed V and J ends, which lost 2 bases and 0 bases, there was a span of 7 bases. The length of the CDR3 is 14 residues. Germline CDR1 reads SGHRS; CDR2 reads YFSETQ.

The rearrangement uses TRBV27 and TRBJ2-1; D might be TRBD2 (6 bases). The germline V gene has CDR1 MNHEY and CDR2 SMNVEV (reference sequence). This CDR3 is 14 amino acids long. The V end was cut by 5 bases, the J end by 4 bases, with 12 bases between. The CDR3 DNA is TGTGCCAGCAGTCGGCGGGAACTATACAATGAGCAGTTCTTC. Translated: CASSRRELYNEQFF.

The J gene is TRBJ2-5, the V gene TRBV29-1, with TRBD2 matching 7 bases. V lost 3 bases and J lost 5; bases outside the gene matches: 9. In germline, CDR1 is SQVTM, CDR2 ANQGSEA. This CDR3 has 14 amino acids. The CDR3 reads CSVDLPGGRETQYF. The CDR3 coding sequence is TGCAGCGTTGATCTTCCGGGAGGAAGGGAGACCCAGTACTTC.

The V gene is TRBV5-1, the J gene TRBJ2-1; D is unclear. In germline, CDR1 is SGHRS, CDR2 YFSETQ. The CDR3 has 16 residues. Deletions cut 0 bases from V and 0 bases from J, with 10 bases between. CDR3 nucleotide sequence: TGCGCCAGCAGCTTGGGAGATAAGCGCTCCTACAATGAGCAGTTCTTC. It is translated as CASSLGDKRSYNEQFF.

The chain couples TRBV4-1 to TRBJ1-6; D not resolved. This CDR3 has 16 amino acids. The germline CDR1 and CDR2 sequences are MGHRA and YSYEKL. V was shortened by 0 bases and J by 4 bases, with 10 bases between the two germline ends. CDR3 DNA sequence: TGCGCCAGCAGCCAAGATGAGGCAGATTATAATTCACCCCTCCACTTT. This encodes CASSQDEADYNSPLHF.

The chain couples TRBV4-1 to TRBJ1-4; D remains ambiguous. CDR1 MGHRA and CDR2 YSYEKL come from the germline V gene. V was shortened by 1 base and J by 7 bases, with 7 bases between the two germline ends. CDR3 length equals 13 residues. The CDR3 protein is CASSQGNSEKLFF. The CDR3 DNA reads as TGCGCCAGCAGCCAAGGAAACAGTGAAAAACTGTTTTTT.

This rearrangement joins TRBV2 to TRBJ1-1; weak D call: TRBD1 (5 bases). Between the trimmed V and J ends, which lost 3 bases and 1 base, there was a span of 9 bases. CDR1 SNHLY and CDR2 FYNNEI come from the germline V gene. This CDR3 is built from 14 residues. CDR3 loop: CASSDAGQNTEAFF. CDR3 DNA: TGTGCCAGCAGTGATGCCGGACAGAACACTGAAGCTTTCTTT.

This chain links TRBV7-8 with TRBJ2-5; 10 bases line up with TRBD1. Trimming at V came to 4 bases and at J to 4 bases, leaving 6 bases not matched to a gene. The germline gives CDR1 SGHVS, CDR2 FQNEAQ. The CDR3 runs 15 residues. CDR3 nucleotides: TGTGCCAGCAGCTGGGCCGGGACAGGGGCAGAGACCCAGTACTTC. This encodes CASSWAGTGAETQYF.

The chain joins TRBV27 to TRBJ2-3, with no clear D. The V end was cut by 4 bases, the J end by 2 bases, with 4 bases between. The germline V gene has CDR1 MNHEY and CDR2 SMNVEV (reference sequence). The CDR3 totals 12 residues. CDR3 sequence reads: CASSSFTDTQYF. The CDR3 DNA sequence: TGTGCCAGCAGTTCTTTCACAGATACGCAGTATTTT.

This clone has just one count. The genes are TRBV7-9 and TRBJ2-7; 11 bases map to TRBD1. This CDR3 spans 17 amino acids. V shed 2 bases and J 1 base; nucleotides not matched to a gene: 7. Germline lookup yields CDR1 SEHNR and CDR2 FQNEAQ (reference sequence). The DNA of the CDR3 is TGTGCCAGCAGCTTATTATCCGGGACAGGGGGATCCTACGAGCAGTACTTC. This sequence encodes CASSLLSGTGGSYEQYF.

The chain employs TRBV5-1 and TRBJ2-3, with TRBD2 identical over 11 bases. Germline values: CDR1 SGHRS, CDR2 YFSETQ. The J segment lost 4 bases and the V segment lost 1 base, leaving 2 bases of the junction unmatched. The CDR3 runs to 15 residues. The CDR3 DNA reads as TGCGCCAGCAGCTTGACTAGCGGGAGAGCAGATACGCAGTATTTT. Amino acids: CASSLTSGRADTQYF. The full variable domain, its missing parts supplied by reference TRBV5-1 and TRBJ2-3, is KAGVTQTPRYLIKTRGQQVTLSCSPISGHRSVSWYQQTPGQGLQFLFEYFSETQRNKGNFPGRFSGRQFSNSRSEMNVSTLELGDSALYLCASSLTSGRADTQYFGPGTRLTVL.

V usage is TRBV6-5 and J usage is TRBJ1-4; D may be TRBD1 (5 bases). This CDR3 has 15 residues. CDR1 is MNHEY, CDR2 SVGAGI, per germline. Between the trimmed V and J ends, which lost 2 bases and 6 bases, there was a span of 13 bases. CDR3 region: CASSYRAARDEKLFF. The CDR3 DNA reads as TGTGCCAGCAGTTACAGGGCAGCCAGGGATGAAAAACTGTTTTTT.

This clone has a handful of counts. The V gene is TRBV4-2, the J gene TRBJ2-1, with 7 positions matching TRBD2. Trimming at V came to 0 bases and at J to 2 bases, leaving 4 bases not matched to a gene. This CDR3 spans 16 amino acids. CDR1 is LGHNA and CDR2 is YNFKEQ in the germline V gene. The CDR3 protein is CASSQDAGDPYNEQFF. The CDR3 coding sequence is TGTGCCAGCAGCCAAGATGCGGGAGACCCCTACAATGAGCAGTTCTTC.

CDR3: CAISEWGSGTGVYNEQFF. CDR3 coding DNA: TGTGCCATCAGTGAGTGGGGGAGCGGGACAGGGGTCTACAATGAGCAGTTCTTC. The rearrangement uses TRBV10-3 and TRBJ2-1, with 10 nucleotides matching TRBD1. The CDR3 length is 18 residues. CDR1 ENHRY and CDR2 SYGVKD come from the germline V gene. Unmatched junction bases numbered 9, after V lost 1 base and J lost 3 bases.

The rearrangement uses TRBV5-1 and TRBJ2-1, with 9 bases matching TRBD1. The CDR3 runs to 16 residues. Germline CDR1 and CDR2: SGHRS and YFSETQ. With V trimmed by 0 bases and J by 2 bases, 3 bases remained unmatched. For the CDR3, the DNA is TGCGCCAGCAGCTTGGCCGGACAGGGGCCCTACAATGAGCAGTTCTTC. Amino acid sequence: CASSLAGQGPYNEQFF. The complete variable domain, with remaining parts taken from reference TRBV5-1 and TRBJ2-1, reads KAGVTQTPRYLIKTRGQQVTLSCSPISGHRSVSWYQQTPGQGLQFLFEYFSETQRNKGNFPGRFSGRQFSNSRSEMNVSTLELGDSALYLCASSLAGQGPYNEQFFGPGTRLTVL.

The J gene is TRBJ2-1, the V gene TRBV4-1, with 11 bases that match TRBD2. The V segment lost 4 bases and the J segment 1 base; nucleotides outside the gene matches: 6. Germline V gives CDR1 MGHRA, CDR2 YSYEKL. CDR3 length: 17 residues. The CDR3 protein is CASSRRTSGPSYNEQFF. CDR3 in DNA: TGCGCCAGCAGCCGCAGGACTAGCGGGCCGTCCTACAATGAGCAGTTCTTC.

J is TRBJ2-1 and V is TRBV29-1, with D hard to call. Trimming took 6 bases from V and 6 from J, leaving 9 bases between them. CDR1 and CDR2 (germline): SQVTM, ANQGSEA. The CDR3 covers 11 residues. The CDR3 is CSVHFPNEQFF. DNA for the CDR3: TGCAGCGTCCACTTCCCCAATGAGCAGTTCTTC.

This sequence joins TRBV5-1 and TRBJ2-3; a possible D gene is TRBD1 (5 bases). Deletions cut 1 base from V and 6 bases from J, with 12 bases between. CDR1 and CDR2 (germline): SGHRS, YFSETQ. This CDR3 spans 14 amino acids. CDR3 bases: TGCGCCAGCAGCTTGAACTCTGGGGCGGATACGCAGTATTTT. Protein sequence: CASSLNSGADTQYF.

The gene calls are TRBV6-6 and TRBJ1-2, with TRBD1 matching 7 bases. There are 13 residues in the CDR3. Unmatched junction bases numbered 6, after V lost 5 bases and J lost 6 bases. The germline gives CDR1 MNHNY, CDR2 SVGAGI (reference sequence). CDR3 nucleotides: TGTGCCAGCAGTGCCGACAGGGACCATGGCTACACCTTC. Translation: CASSADRDHGYTF.

This CDR3 reads CATSGVGNTIYF. CDR3 sequence (DNA): TGTGCCACCTCAGGGGTGGGAAACACCATATATTTT. The chain is built from TRBV28 and TRBJ1-3; tentative D call: TRBD1 (6 bases). Germline V gene sequence: CDR1 MDHEN, CDR2 SYDVKM. Trimming stripped 10 bases from V and 4 bases from J, with 11 bases between. CDR3 length: 12 residues.

On this clone: This sample includes further DNA sequences coding for the same CDR3. V usage is TRBV5-4 and J usage is TRBJ2-6; 10 nucleotides match TRBD1. V was pared by 5 bases and J by 0 bases, with 5 bases of the junction left unmatched. The CDR3 extends over 17 amino acids. Germline CDR1 and CDR2: SGHNT and YYREEE (reference sequence). In DNA form, the CDR3 reads TGTGCCAGCAGTTCCGGGACAGGGGTCTCTGGGGCCAACGTCCTGACTTTC. Translation: CASSSGTGVSGANVLTF.

The rearrangement uses TRBV2 and TRBJ1-5; D remains ambiguous. Trimming removed 2 bases at V and 2 bases at J, with 13 bases between. The germline V gene encodes CDR1 SNHLY and CDR2 FYNNEI. The CDR3 length is 16 residues. The CDR3 reads CASSESTGMGNQPQHF. The CDR3 region has the DNA TGTGCCAGCAGTGAAAGTACGGGGATGGGCAATCAGCCCCAGCATTTT.